The source of this T cell receptor beta chain is a study of cytomegalovirus exposure and HLA in healthy donors. Study outcomes and limitations: At a 0.05 false discovery rate, a later analysis found 16,951 TCR beta sequences to be associated with HLA alleles. Sequencing depth across donors, presence/absence analyses assumed, was roughly uniform.

Trimming left V 7 bases short and J 3 bases short, with 16 bases between. CDR1 is MNHGY and CDR2 is SVAAGI in the germline V gene. The CDR3 spans 14 residues. PCR used 60 Vbeta primers and 13 Jbeta primers. Sequencing was performed with immunoSEQ multiplex PCR; in TCRdb, only in-frame clones are kept and a portion is missing. The sample has about 300,000 clones, 75% to 90% seen once. Comments on this clone: The antigen remains unidentified.

This receptor was obtained from a man aged 40-50 years in good health and CMV-seropositive. Sequenced input: PBMCs. The rearrangement joins TRBV6-9 to TRBJ2-7; a weak D match, TRBD2 (5 bases). The CDR3 spells CASTMIYRGYEQYF. The CDR3 bases are TGTGCCAGCACCATGATCTATCGGGGCTACGAGCAGTACTTC.